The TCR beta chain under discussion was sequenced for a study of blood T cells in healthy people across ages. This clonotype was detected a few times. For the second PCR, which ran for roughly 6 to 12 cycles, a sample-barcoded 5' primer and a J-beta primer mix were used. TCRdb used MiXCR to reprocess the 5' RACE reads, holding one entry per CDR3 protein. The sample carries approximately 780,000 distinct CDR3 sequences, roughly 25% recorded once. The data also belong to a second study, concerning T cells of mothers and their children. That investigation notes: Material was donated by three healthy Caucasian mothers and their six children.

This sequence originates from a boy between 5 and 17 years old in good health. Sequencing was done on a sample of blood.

The CDR3 loop is CASSLPGEENIQYF. CDR3 nucleotide sequence: TGTGCCAGCAGTTTACCGGGAGAGGAGAACATTCAGTACTTC. The chain joins TRBV27 to TRBJ2-4; D is perhaps TRBD2 (6 bases). Germline V lookup: CDR1 MNHEY, CDR2 SMNVEV (reference sequence). Trimming took 2 bases from V and 7 from J, leaving 12 bases between them. There are 14 residues in the CDR3.